This passage covers 13 T cell receptor beta chains from one sample sequenced in a study of human T cells and chemical hapten exposure. Regarding time point: patch test 2, 6 weeks after DPC sensitization. Treatment meaning: therapeutic diphenylcyclopropenone sensitization with weekly scalp DPC. Each CDR3 protein is one row after TCRdb ran MiXCR on the RACE reads. This sample yields 350,000 to 400,000 distinct CDR3 sequences, of which around 6% are seen a single time; 5% to 6% belongs to the top ten. The sequencing here drew on whole blood, taken in connection with sensitization to the hapten diphenylcyclopropenone (DPC). These receptors were obtained from a woman between 18 and 29 years old with alopecia areata. Some clones in this sample may be carry-over from other donors' samples.

This clonotype was counted many times. J is TRBJ1-5 and V is TRBV2; D remains ambiguous. The CDR3 sequence is 12 residues long. The V gene lost 6 bases and the J gene lost 5 bases, with 8 bases spanning the gap. Germline V gene lookup returns CDR1 SNHLY and CDR2 FYNNEI. The CDR3 loop is CASRKEDQPQHF. In DNA form, the CDR3 reads TGTGCCAGCAGGAAGGAGGATCAGCCCCAGCATTTT.

There are a few counts of this clonotype. The chain recombines TRBV20-1 with TRBJ1-4, with 8 bases lining up with TRBD1. Germline CDR1 reads DFQATT; CDR2 reads SNEGSKA (reference sequence). The CDR3 covers 17 residues. V was pared by 3 bases and J by 3 bases, with 12 bases of the junction left unmatched. CDR3: CSASRAGGFMSNEKLFF. DNA for the CDR3: TGCAGTGCTAGTCGGGCAGGGGGCTTCATGTCTAATGAAAAACTGTTTTTT.

This clonotype was seen repeatedly, ten times or more. The V call is TRBV5-5, the J call TRBJ2-3; 9 nucleotides align to TRBD1. V gave up 2 bases and J gave up 1 base; unmatched junction bases: 8. Germline CDR1 and CDR2: SGHKS and YYEKEE (reference sequence). This CDR3 is 17 amino acids long. Here the CDR3 DNA reads TGTGCCAGCAGCTTAACGGACAGGGGTCAGCGCACAGATACGCAGTATTTT. Protein sequence: CASSLTDRGQRTDTQYF.

The table lists this clonotype with a few counts. The rearrangement joins TRBV20-1 to TRBJ1-5; D is unresolved. Trimming took 0 bases from V and 2 from J, leaving 5 bases between them. CDR1 is DFQATT and CDR2 is SNEGSKA in the germline V gene (reference sequence). CDR3 length equals 13 residues. This CDR3 is CSARDLRNQPQHF. The CDR3 region has the DNA TGCAGTGCTAGAGATCTGCGCAATCAGCCCCAGCATTTT.

The chain joins TRBV24-1 to TRBJ1-2; no clear D gene. Deletions cut 4 bases from V and 5 bases from J, with 13 bases between. This CDR3 spans 14 amino acids. Per the germline V gene, CDR1 is KGHDR and CDR2 is SFDVKD. The CDR3 nucleotides read TGTGCCACCAGTGACTACACTACGGAATATGGCTACACCTTC. Translation gives CATSDYTTEYGYTF.

This clonotype occurred many times. V is TRBV2 and J is TRBJ1-4; 7 bases line up with TRBD1. This CDR3 has 14 amino acids. CDR1 and CDR2 from the germline V gene are SNHLY and FYNNEI. V lost 4 bases and J lost 5; bases outside the gene matches: 4. In DNA form, the CDR3 reads TGTGCCAGCAGTGCCGGGACAGCGAATGAAAAACTGTTTTTT. Protein sequence: CASSAGTANEKLFF.

This clonotype was counted between two and nine times. V is TRBV7-6 and J is TRBJ1-3, with a possible D match to TRBD1 (6 bases). The V end was cut by 0 bases, the J end by 0 bases, with 6 bases between. CDR1 and CDR2 from the germline V gene are SGHVS and FNYEAQ. CDR3 size: 15 residues. CDR3 nucleotides: TGTGCCAGCAGCTTAGCGGGGGCCTCTGGAAACACCATATATTTT. Protein sequence: CASSLAGASGNTIYF.

The table lists this clonotype with many counts. The chain has TRBV20-1 and TRBJ2-4, with D perhaps assigned TRBD1 or TRBD2 (5 bases each). The CDR3 covers 15 residues. CDR1 and CDR2 (germline): DFQATT, SNEGSKA (reference sequence). V shed 3 bases and J shed 0 bases, with 12 bases lying between them. The CDR3 is CSASPGRLAKNIQYF. The CDR3 nucleotides are TGCAGTGCTAGTCCGGGACGTCTAGCCAAAAACATTCAGTACTTC.

This clonotype was observed a handful of times. The chain has TRBV6-2 or TRBV6-3 and TRBJ2-1; D is undetermined. The germline V gene has CDR1 MNHEY and CDR2 SVGEGT. The V and J ends lost 0 bases and 9 bases respectively, with 6 bases between them. The CDR3 loop spans 12 amino acids. The CDR3 sequence: CASSYSSTEQFF. In nucleotides, the CDR3 is TGTGCCAGCAGTTACTCGAGTACTGAGCAGTTCTTC.

In its sample, this clonotype was seen many times. J is TRBJ1-6 and V is TRBV28; D uncertain. The CDR3 covers 13 residues. Germline V lookup: CDR1 MDHEN, CDR2 SYDVKM. Trimming removed 6 bases from V and 9 bases from J, with 12 bases in between. CDR3 loop: CASRAPEVSPLHF. CDR3 coding DNA: TGTGCCAGCAGGGCGCCGGAAGTTTCACCCCTCCACTTT.

This clonotype came up many times. This chain connects TRBV28 to TRBJ1-5; D gene ambiguous. V was pared by 5 bases and J by 11 bases, with 22 bases between. In germline, CDR1 is MDHEN, CDR2 SYDVKM. CDR3 size: 15 residues. CDR3 nucleotide sequence: TGTGCCAGCAGTCCGAGCGGGATATACCCCCGGGCCCAGCATTTT. It specifies CASSPSGIYPRAQHF.

This clonotype was counted many times. The chain has TRBV11-1 and TRBJ1-1; D remains unclear. The V end lost 5 bases, the J end lost 3 bases, and 16 bases lay between the germline ends. The germline V gene encodes CDR1 SGHAT and CDR2 FQDESV (reference sequence). This CDR3 region has 15 residues. CDR3 in amino acids: CASSPSKTVDTEAFF. The CDR3 DNA sequence: TGTGCCAGCAGCCCTTCTAAGACCGTTGACACTGAAGCTTTCTTT.

This clonotype has more than one count but fewer than ten. J is TRBJ1-6 and V is TRBV16; no definite D call. The CDR3 is 14 residues long. Trimming stripped 4 bases from V and 9 bases from J, with 13 bases between. Germline loops: CDR1 KGHSY, CDR2 FQNENV. The CDR3 here is CASSPRLLGSPLHF. The CDR3 DNA follows: TGTGCCAGCAGCCCGAGGTTGCTCGGTTCACCCCTCCACTTT.